The source of this T cell receptor beta chain is a study of blood T cell repertoires in COVID-19. At the level of the study: Spain, Italy and the United States supplied samples that represented acute and convalescent COVID-19.

Here immunoSEQ multiplex PCR was the method, and the copy in TCRdb shows in-frame clones only, minus some. The sample records roughly 300,000 clones, about 89% being singletons. Trimming removed 5 bases from V and 5 bases from J; junction bases left unmatched: 6. The CDR3 runs 14 residues. Germline V lookup: CDR1 SGHTA, CDR2 FQGNSA. This clone was observed once. The source of this sequence is a woman in her 40s who had recovered from COVID-19. This rearrangement joins TRBV7-2 to TRBJ1-1, with TRBD1 identical over 9 bases. The material sequenced was peripheral blood. CDR3 bases: TGTGCCAGCAGCGTACAGGGGGCCGTTACTGAAGCTTTCTTT. This encodes CASSVQGAVTEAFF.